The 15 T cell receptor beta chains below all came from one sample that was sequenced in a study of blood T cell repertoires in COVID-19. Only in-frame clones appear in the TCRdb table, and some are missing; sequencing was by immunoSEQ multiplex PCR. The data contain 140,000 to 150,000 clones, around 73% of them singletons. Sequenced material: PBMCs or T cells enriched from blood (not recorded which). The receptor source for this set is a woman aged 50 to 65 who had recovered from COVID-19.

The chain joins TRBV27 to TRBJ1-1; D remains ambiguous. The V gene's germline CDR1 is MNHEY and CDR2 SMNVEV (reference sequence). Trimming cost V 3 bases and J 5 bases, with 10 bases left between them. The CDR3 runs 13 residues. The CDR3 is CASSFDGSTEAFF. The CDR3 DNA is TGTGCCAGCAGTTTCGATGGCAGTACTGAAGCTTTCTTT.

The chain couples TRBV10-3 to TRBJ2-3; 8 nucleotides match TRBD2. The V and J ends lost 0 bases and 3 bases, in that order; junction bases with no gene match: 5. CDR3 length: 16 residues. Germline V gene data show CDR1 as ENHRY and CDR2 as SYGVKD. The CDR3 loop is CAISESRLAPTDTQYF. The CDR3 bases are TGTGCCATCAGTGAGTCCCGACTAGCGCCTACAGATACGCAGTATTTT.

The chain employs TRBV6-5 and TRBJ1-1; 7 bases fit TRBD1. Germline CDR1 MNHEY, CDR2 SVGAGI. J lost 4 bases, V lost 9 bases, and 8 bases had no gene match. The CDR3 runs 13 residues. The CDR3 loop is CASGPAGGTEAFF. The CDR3 nucleotides read TGTGCCAGTGGCCCTGCAGGGGGCACTGAAGCTTTCTTT.

J is TRBJ2-7 and V is TRBV2; maybe TRBD1 (7 bases). Germline-derived CDR1 and CDR2 are SNHLY and FYNNEI. CDR3 size: 12 residues. The V end lost 7 bases, the J end lost 5 bases, and 12 bases lay between the germline ends. The DNA of the CDR3 is TGTGCCAGCATCCAGGGGGGCCACGAGCAGTACTTC. Translated, it gives CASIQGGHEQYF.

The chain uses TRBV28 and TRBJ1-2; 7 nucleotides match TRBD1. Losses at the gene ends were 2 bases for V and 3 bases for J; bases not matched to a gene: 6. The CDR3 sequence is 15 residues long. Germline CDR1 reads MDHEN; CDR2 reads SYDVKM. DNA for the CDR3: TGTGCCAGCAGTTTAATAGGGGGCCTTGACTATGGCTACACCTTC. This sequence encodes CASSLIGGLDYGYTF.

The chain carries TRBV29-1 and TRBJ2-1; 10 bases agree with TRBD1. With V trimmed by 7 bases and J by 7 bases, 4 bases remained unmatched. Germline CDR1 is SQVTM and CDR2 is ANQGSEA. The CDR3 contains 12 residues. Written as DNA, the CDR3 is TGCAGCGCAGACAGGGGGCCAAATGAGCAGTTCTTC. The encoded protein is CSADRGPNEQFF.

The chain is built from TRBV7-2 and TRBJ2-2, with D possibly matching TRBD1 (6 bases). Germline CDR1 and CDR2: SGHTA and FQGNSA. The CDR3 is 15 amino acids. Trimming took 5 bases from V and 6 from J, leaving 16 bases between them. CDR3 in DNA: TGTGCCAGCAGCCATCCAGACAGGCGCGCCGGGGAGCTGTTTTTT. Translated: CASSHPDRRAGELFF.

The V gene is TRBV20-1, the J gene TRBJ2-3; D ambiguous. Trimming removed 4 bases at V and 0 bases at J, with 8 bases between. CDR1 and CDR2 from the germline V gene are DFQATT and SNEGSKA (reference sequence). This CDR3 is 13 amino acids long. The CDR3, as DNA: TGCAGTGCTACTGACGGTAGCACAGATACGCAGTATTTT. Translated, it gives CSATDGSTDTQYF.

This clone was counted once. This chain joins TRBV7-9 and TRBJ1-1; D is undetermined. V lost 7 bases, J lost 0 bases, and 12 bases lay in between. The CDR3 is made up of 14 amino acids. Germline V CDR1 and CDR2: SEHNR, FQNEAQ (reference sequence). CDR3 nucleotides: TGTGCCAGCACCTTGACAAAAATGAACACTGAAGCTTTCTTT. It yields the protein CASTLTKMNTEAFF.

V usage is TRBV11-3 and J usage is TRBJ1-4; D may be TRBD1 (6 bases). The germline V gene encodes CDR1 SGHNT and CDR2 YENEEA. Trimming pared 4 bases from V and 0 bases from J, leaving 9 bases between. The CDR3 totals 15 residues. CDR3 nucleotide sequence: TGTGCCAGCAGCTGGACAGTTGCAACTAATGAAAAACTGTTTTTT. The encoded protein is CASSWTVATNEKLFF.

V gene TRBV15 combines with J gene TRBJ2-7; a weak D match, TRBD2 (6 bases). The CDR3 runs 15 residues. Germline V lookup: CDR1 LNHNV, CDR2 YYDKDF (reference sequence). Trimming removed 6 bases from V and 3 bases from J, with 18 bases in between. CDR3 sequence: CATREWGDVGYEQYV. Written as DNA, the CDR3 is TGTGCCACCAGGGAGTGGGGGGACGTCGGCTACGAGCAGTACGTC.

This clone was seen once. The CDR3 DNA sequence: TGTGCCAGCAGCCAAGACAGGGACACCTACGAGCAGTACTTC. Translating gives CASSQDRDTYEQYF. The V gene is TRBV3-1 (or the pseudogene TRBV3-2), the J gene TRBJ2-7; possible D gene TRBD1, 6 bases. This CDR3 contains 14 residues. Trimming left V 0 bases short and J 2 bases short, with 8 bases between. CDR1 is LGHDT, CDR2 YNNKEL, per germline (reference sequence).

This chain uses TRBV7-2 with TRBJ1-3; a weak D match, TRBD1 (6 bases). Germline V gives CDR1 SGHTA, CDR2 FQGNSA. This CDR3 is built from 15 residues. Trimming removed 5 bases at V and 0 bases at J, with 11 bases between. This CDR3 is CASSEGRGSGNTIYF. In DNA form, the CDR3 reads TGTGCCAGCAGCGAGGGCAGGGGCTCTGGAAACACCATATATTTT.

The rearrangement links TRBV27 to TRBJ2-3, with TRBD2 matching 10 bases. The CDR3 runs to 17 residues. With 5 bases clipped from V and 6 bases from J, the junction kept 14 bases outside the gene matches. Germline lookup yields CDR1 MNHEY and CDR2 SMNVEV (reference sequence). The CDR3 DNA reads as TGTGCCAGCAGTACGCAACTAGCGGGGCCCCAGCTTGATACGCAGTATTTT. Its protein product is CASSTQLAGPQLDTQYF.

The CDR3 is CASSEGGQTEAFF. The CDR3, as DNA: TGTGCCAGCAGTGAAGGGGGGCAAACTGAAGCTTTCTTT. V usage is TRBV2 and J usage is TRBJ1-1, with D tentatively TRBD1 (6 bases). The V and J ends lost 1 base and 5 bases respectively, with 8 bases between them. Germline CDR1 is SNHLY and CDR2 is FYNNEI. This CDR3 region has 13 residues.